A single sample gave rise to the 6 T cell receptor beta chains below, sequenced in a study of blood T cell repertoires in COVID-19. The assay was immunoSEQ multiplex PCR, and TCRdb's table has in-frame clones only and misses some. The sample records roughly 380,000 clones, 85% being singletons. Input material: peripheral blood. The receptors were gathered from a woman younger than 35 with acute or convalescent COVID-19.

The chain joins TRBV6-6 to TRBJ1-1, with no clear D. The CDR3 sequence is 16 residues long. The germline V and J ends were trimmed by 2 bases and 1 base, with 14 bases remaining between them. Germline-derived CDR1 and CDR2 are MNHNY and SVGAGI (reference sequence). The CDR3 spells CASSYPKSRQNTEAFF. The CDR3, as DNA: TGTGCCAGCAGTTACCCGAAATCAAGACAGAACACTGAAGCTTTCTTT.

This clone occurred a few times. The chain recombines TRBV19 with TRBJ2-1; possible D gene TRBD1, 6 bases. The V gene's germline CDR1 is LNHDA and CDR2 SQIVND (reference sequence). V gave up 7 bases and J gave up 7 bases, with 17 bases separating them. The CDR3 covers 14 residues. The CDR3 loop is CASMVQGPLNEQFF. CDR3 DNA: TGTGCCAGTATGGTACAGGGTCCACTGAATGAGCAGTTCTTC.

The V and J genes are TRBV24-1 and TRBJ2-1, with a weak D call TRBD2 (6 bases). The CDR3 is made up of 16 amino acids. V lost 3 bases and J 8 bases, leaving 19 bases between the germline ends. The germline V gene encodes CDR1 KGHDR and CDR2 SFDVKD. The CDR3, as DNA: TGTGCCACCAGTGATCCCCGGGACTCCCACCAAGATGAGCAGTTCTTC. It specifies CATSDPRDSHQDEQFF.

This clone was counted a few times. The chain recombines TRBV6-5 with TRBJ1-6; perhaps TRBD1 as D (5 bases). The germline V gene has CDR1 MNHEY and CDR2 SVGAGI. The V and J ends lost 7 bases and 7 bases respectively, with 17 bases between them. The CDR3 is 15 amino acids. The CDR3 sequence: CASIWGRAGNSPLHF. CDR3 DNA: TGTGCCAGCATCTGGGGGAGGGCAGGGAATTCACCCCTCCACTTT.

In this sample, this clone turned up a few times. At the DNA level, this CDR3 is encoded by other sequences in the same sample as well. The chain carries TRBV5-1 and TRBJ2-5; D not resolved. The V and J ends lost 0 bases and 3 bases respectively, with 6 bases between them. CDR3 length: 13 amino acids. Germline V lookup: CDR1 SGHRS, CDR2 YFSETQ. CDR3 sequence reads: CASSLGVEETQYF. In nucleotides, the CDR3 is TGCGCCAGCAGCTTGGGCGTGGAAGAGACCCAGTACTTC. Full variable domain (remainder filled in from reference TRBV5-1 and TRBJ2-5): KAGVTQTPRYLIKTRGQQVTLSCSPISGHRSVSWYQQTPGQGLQFLFEYFSETQRNKGNFPGRFSGRQFSNSRSEMNVSTLELGDSALYLCASSLGVEETQYFGPGTRLLVL.

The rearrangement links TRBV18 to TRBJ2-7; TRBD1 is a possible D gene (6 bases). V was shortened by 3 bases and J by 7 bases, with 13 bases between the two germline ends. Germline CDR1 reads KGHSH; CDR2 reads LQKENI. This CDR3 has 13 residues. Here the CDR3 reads CASSPLQGGEQYF. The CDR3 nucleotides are TGTGCCAGCTCACCCTTACAGGGTGGGGAGCAGTACTTC.